The clone carrying this TCR beta chain was detected once. Its antigen remains unidentified. When replicate PCRs were run on unsorted PBMC, they used approximately 290 ng DNA, about 27,000 T cell genomes. Original processing methods: ImmunoSEQ output lacked quality scores and full-length reads, limiting matched filtering. Clones were sequenced by immunoSEQ multiplex PCR, and TCRdb holds only the in-frame ones, with some missing. V and J calls and clone size are copied from that table; D and trimming were computed from the DNA. The sample carries hundreds of thousands of clones, around three quarters recorded once. The CDR3 contains 16 residues. J gave up 1 base and V 2 bases, and 2 bases lay outside the gene matches. Germline-derived CDR1 and CDR2 are MNHEY and SVGAGI. This sample was taken from a study of shared clonotypes between healthy human individuals. Study results and limitations: There were few donors, and this limited the genetic and exposure-history diversity represented.

Sequenced input: PBMCs. The rearrangement links TRBV6-5 to TRBJ2-6; 7 bases match TRBD1. This TCR was recovered from a woman aged 40 to 50 in good health. Some clones in this sample may be carry-over from other donors' samples. The CDR3 here is CASSYPGQSGANVLTF. The CDR3 DNA reads as TGTGCCAGCAGTTACCCGGGACAGTCTGGGGCCAACGTCCTGACTTTC.